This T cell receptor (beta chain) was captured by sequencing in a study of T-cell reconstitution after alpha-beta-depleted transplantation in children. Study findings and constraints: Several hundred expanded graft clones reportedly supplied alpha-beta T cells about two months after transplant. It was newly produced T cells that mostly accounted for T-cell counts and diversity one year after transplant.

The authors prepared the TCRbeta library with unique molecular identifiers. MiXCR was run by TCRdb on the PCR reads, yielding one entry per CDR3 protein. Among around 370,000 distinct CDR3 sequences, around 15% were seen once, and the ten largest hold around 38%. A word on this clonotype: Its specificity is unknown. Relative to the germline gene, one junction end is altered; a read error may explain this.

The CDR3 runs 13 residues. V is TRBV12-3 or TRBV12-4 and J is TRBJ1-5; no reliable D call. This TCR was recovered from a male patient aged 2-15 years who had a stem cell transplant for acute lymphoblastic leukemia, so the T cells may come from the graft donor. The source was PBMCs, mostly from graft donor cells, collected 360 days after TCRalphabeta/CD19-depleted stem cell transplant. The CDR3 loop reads CTSSFEGSQPQHF. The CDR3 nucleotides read TGTACCAGCAGTTTTGAGGGTAGTCAGCCCCAGCATTTT.